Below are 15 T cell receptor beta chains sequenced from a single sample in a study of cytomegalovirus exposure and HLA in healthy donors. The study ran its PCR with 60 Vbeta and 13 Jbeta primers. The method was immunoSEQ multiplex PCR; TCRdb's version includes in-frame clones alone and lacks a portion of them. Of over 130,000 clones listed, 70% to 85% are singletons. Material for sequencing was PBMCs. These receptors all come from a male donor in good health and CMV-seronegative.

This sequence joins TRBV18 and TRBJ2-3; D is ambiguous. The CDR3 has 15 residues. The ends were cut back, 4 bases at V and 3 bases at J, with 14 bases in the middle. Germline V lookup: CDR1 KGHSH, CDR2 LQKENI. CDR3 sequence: CASSRGIGQTDTQYF. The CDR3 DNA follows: TGTGCCAGCTCACGCGGCATTGGCCAGACAGATACGCAGTATTTT.

DNA for the CDR3: TGTGCCAGCAGGACCTGGGGGGGAGGGCACCCCTACGAGCAGTACTTC. Its protein is CASRTWGGGHPYEQYF. This chain links TRBV5-6 with TRBJ2-7; 7 positions match TRBD2. V lost 5 bases, J lost 2 bases, and 13 bases stayed unmatched. Germline CDR1 SGHDT, CDR2 YYEEEE. The CDR3 runs 16 residues.

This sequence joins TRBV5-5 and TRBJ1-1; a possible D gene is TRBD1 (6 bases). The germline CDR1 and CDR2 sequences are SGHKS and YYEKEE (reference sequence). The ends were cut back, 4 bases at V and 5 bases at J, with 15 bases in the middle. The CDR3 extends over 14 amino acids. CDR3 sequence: CASSIRQVGTEAFF. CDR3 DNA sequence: TGTGCCAGCAGCATTCGACAGGTTGGGACTGAAGCTTTCTTT.

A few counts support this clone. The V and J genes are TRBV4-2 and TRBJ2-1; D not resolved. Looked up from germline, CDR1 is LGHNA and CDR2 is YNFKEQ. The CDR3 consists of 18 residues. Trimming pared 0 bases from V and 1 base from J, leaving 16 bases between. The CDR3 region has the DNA TGTGCCAGCAGCCAAGACGGTTCATACGGCGGTTCCTACAATGAGCAGTTCTTC. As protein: CASSQDGSYGGSYNEQFF.

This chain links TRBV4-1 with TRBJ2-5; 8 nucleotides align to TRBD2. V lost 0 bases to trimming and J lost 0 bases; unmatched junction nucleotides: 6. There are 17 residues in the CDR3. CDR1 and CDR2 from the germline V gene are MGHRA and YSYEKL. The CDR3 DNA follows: TGCGCCAGCAGCCAAGATCCTCTAGCGGGCCACCAAGAGACCCAGTACTTC. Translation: CASSQDPLAGHQETQYF.

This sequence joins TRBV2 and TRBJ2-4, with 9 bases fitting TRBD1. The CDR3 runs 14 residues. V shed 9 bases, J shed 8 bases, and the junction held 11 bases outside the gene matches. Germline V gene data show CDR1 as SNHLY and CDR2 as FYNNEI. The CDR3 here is CASHLQGAGDIQYF. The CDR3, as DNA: TGTGCCAGTCATCTACAGGGGGCGGGGGACATTCAGTACTTC.

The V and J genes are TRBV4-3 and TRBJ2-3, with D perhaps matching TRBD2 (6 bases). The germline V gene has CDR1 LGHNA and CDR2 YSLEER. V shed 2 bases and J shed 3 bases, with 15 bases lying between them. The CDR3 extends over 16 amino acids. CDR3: CASSQRVVGGTDTQYF. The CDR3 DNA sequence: TGCGCCAGCAGCCAACGCGTGGTTGGAGGGACAGATACGCAGTATTTT.

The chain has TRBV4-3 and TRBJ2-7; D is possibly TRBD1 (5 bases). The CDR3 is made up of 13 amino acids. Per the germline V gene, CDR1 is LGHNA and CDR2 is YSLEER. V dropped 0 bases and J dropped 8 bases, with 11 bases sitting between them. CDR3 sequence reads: CASSQDAGYKQYF. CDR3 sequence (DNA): TGCGCCAGCAGCCAAGATGCAGGGTATAAGCAGTACTTC.

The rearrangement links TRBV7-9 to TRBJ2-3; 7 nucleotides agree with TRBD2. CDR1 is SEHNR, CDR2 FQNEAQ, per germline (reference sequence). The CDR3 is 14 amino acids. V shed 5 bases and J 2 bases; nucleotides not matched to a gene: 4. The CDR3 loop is CASSHGLDTDTQYF. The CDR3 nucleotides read TGTGCCAGCAGCCACGGACTAGACACAGATACGCAGTATTTT.

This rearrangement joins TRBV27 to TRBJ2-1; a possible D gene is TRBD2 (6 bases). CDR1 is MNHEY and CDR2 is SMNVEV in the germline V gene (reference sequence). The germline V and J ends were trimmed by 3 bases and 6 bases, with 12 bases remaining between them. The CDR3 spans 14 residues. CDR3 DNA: TGTGCCAGCAGTTTGACCGGACTATTCAATGAGCAGTTCTTC. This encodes CASSLTGLFNEQFF.

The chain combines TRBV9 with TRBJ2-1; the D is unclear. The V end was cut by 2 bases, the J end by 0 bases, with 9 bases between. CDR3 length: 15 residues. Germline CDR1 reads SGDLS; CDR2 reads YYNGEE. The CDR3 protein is CASSVSADSYNEQFF. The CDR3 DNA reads TGTGCCAGCAGCGTGAGCGCTGACTCCTACAATGAGCAGTTCTTC.

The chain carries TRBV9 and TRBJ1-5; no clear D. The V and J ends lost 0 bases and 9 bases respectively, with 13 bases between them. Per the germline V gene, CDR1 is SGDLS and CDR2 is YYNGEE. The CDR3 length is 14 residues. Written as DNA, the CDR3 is TGTGCCAGCAGCGTAGACGGGAACCCAGGGCCCCAGCATTTT. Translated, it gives CASSVDGNPGPQHF.

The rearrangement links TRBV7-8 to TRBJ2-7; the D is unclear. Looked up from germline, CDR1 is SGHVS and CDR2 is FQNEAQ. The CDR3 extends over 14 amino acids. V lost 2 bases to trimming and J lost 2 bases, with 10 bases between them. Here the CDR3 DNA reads TGTGCCAGCAGCTTATCGAATGTAGCCTACGAGCAGTACTTC. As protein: CASSLSNVAYEQYF.

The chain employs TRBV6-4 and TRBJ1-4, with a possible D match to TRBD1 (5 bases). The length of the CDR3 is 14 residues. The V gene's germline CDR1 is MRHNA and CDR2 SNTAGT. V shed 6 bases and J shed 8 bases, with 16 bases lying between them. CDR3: CASSPLHRREKLFF. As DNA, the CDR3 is TGTGCCAGCAGCCCGCTCCACAGGCGGGAAAAACTGTTTTTT.

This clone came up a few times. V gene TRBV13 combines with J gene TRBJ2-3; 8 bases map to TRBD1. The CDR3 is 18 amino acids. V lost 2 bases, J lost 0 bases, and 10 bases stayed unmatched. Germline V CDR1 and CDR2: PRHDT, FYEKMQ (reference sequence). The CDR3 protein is CASSLRSFRQGSTDTQYF. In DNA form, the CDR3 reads TGTGCCAGCAGCTTAAGGTCCTTCCGACAGGGGAGCACAGATACGCAGTATTTT.